Following are 13 T cell receptor beta chains from one sample sequenced in a study of blood T cells in healthy people across ages. A second PCR, run for about 7 to 11 cycles, used a sample-barcoded 5' primer plus a J-beta primer mix. TCRdb ran MiXCR on the 5' RACE reads and lists one entry per CDR3 protein. This table has hundreds of thousands of distinct CDR3 sequences, 56% appearing once. The sample consisted of blood. The origin of the receptors is a man aged 40-49 years in good health.

This sequence joins TRBV28 and TRBJ2-3, with D possibly matching TRBD2 (5 bases). V lost 8 bases, J lost 1 base, and 13 bases lay in between. CDR1 is MDHEN, CDR2 SYDVKM, per germline. This CDR3 spans 14 amino acids. The chain's CDR3 is CASPPSGRTDTQYF. For the CDR3, the DNA is TGTGCCAGCCCCCCCAGCGGACGCACAGATACGCAGTATTTT.

CDR3 nucleotide sequence: TGCGCCAGCAGCCGGACAGGGAATCAGCCTGAAGCTTTCTTT. Its translation is CASSRTGNQPEAFF. The V and J genes are TRBV5-1 and TRBJ1-1; TRBD1 matches at 8 bases. The CDR3 loop spans 14 amino acids. V gave up 4 bases and J gave up 6 bases; unmatched junction bases: 8. Germline V gene lookup returns CDR1 SGHRS and CDR2 YFSETQ.

The chain combines TRBV7-8 with TRBJ2-2, with 8 bases aligning to TRBD2. V trimming: 1 base; J trimming: 5 bases; junction bases outside the gene matches: 3. Per the germline V gene, CDR1 is SGHVS and CDR2 is FQNEAQ. The CDR3 runs 15 residues. The CDR3 is CASSLEAGVTGELFF. The CDR3 DNA follows: TGTGCCAGCAGCTTAGAAGCGGGGGTTACCGGGGAGCTGTTTTTT.

The J gene is TRBJ1-1, the V gene TRBV4-3; TRBD1 might be the D (5 bases). V gave up 9 bases and J gave up 0 bases, with 11 bases separating them. CDR3 length: 13 amino acids. Germline CDR1 and CDR2: LGHNA and YSLEER. CDR3 region: CASARGVNTEAFF. CDR3 DNA sequence: TGCGCCAGTGCACGAGGGGTGAACACTGAAGCTTTCTTT.

V gene TRBV10-3 combines with J gene TRBJ2-5; maybe TRBD1 (7 bases). V lost 4 bases to trimming and J lost 2 bases, with 11 bases between them. Germline assignment: CDR1 ENHRY and CDR2 SYGVKD. The CDR3 extends over 14 amino acids. CDR3 protein: CAISGAGQQETQYF. The DNA for the CDR3 is TGTGCCATCAGTGGGGCGGGACAGCAAGAGACCCAGTACTTC.

This clonotype was detected a few times. The chain recombines TRBV29-1 with TRBJ2-7; either TRBD1 or TRBD2 may fit D (5 bases each). This CDR3 region has 14 residues. Germline V gene sequence: CDR1 SQVTM, CDR2 ANQGSEA. The germline V and J ends were trimmed by 0 bases and 5 bases, with 14 bases remaining between them. In nucleotides, the CDR3 is TGCAGCGTTGAAGAGTCCTTACGGGGCCACGAGCAGTACTTC. Translation gives CSVEESLRGHEQYF.

This sequence joins TRBV12-5 and TRBJ2-5; D not resolved. V lost 7 bases and J 5 bases, leaving 11 bases between the germline ends. The CDR3 is made up of 12 amino acids. Germline CDR1 is LGHNT and CDR2 is FRNRAP. CDR3 in amino acids: CASARVGETQYF. The CDR3 DNA reads TGTGCTAGTGCAAGGGTTGGGGAGACCCAGTACTTC.

The chain recombines TRBV11-3 with TRBJ1-4; the D gene is possibly TRBD1 (6 bases). CDR1 is SGHNT and CDR2 is YENEEA in the germline V gene. Trimming shortened V by 5 bases and J by 8 bases, and 18 bases separated the two germline ends. This CDR3 is built from 15 residues. The CDR3 loop is CASSLNGQREEKLFF. The CDR3 bases are TGTGCCAGCAGCCTTAATGGACAGCGTGAAGAAAAACTGTTTTTT.

This clonotype came up a few times. The V call is TRBV5-1, the J call TRBJ2-1; maybe TRBD1 (5 bases). The CDR3 covers 17 residues. From germline, CDR1 is SGHRS and CDR2 YFSETQ. V lost 0 bases to trimming and J lost 4 bases, with 17 bases between them. The CDR3: CASSLDRGRSYYNEQFF. CDR3 nucleotides: TGCGCCAGCAGCTTGGATAGGGGCAGAAGCTATTACAATGAGCAGTTCTTC.

This chain joins TRBV5-1 and TRBJ1-1; possibly TRBD1 for D (6 bases). V was trimmed by 6 bases and J by 4 bases, leaving 16 bases between them. The CDR3 runs 14 residues. Germline values: CDR1 SGHRS, CDR2 YFSETQ. CDR3 protein: CASTGGGQTTEAFF. The CDR3 coding sequence is TGCGCCAGCACCGGAGGAGGACAGACCACTGAAGCTTTCTTT.

This CDR3 is CASSAALDIQPQHF. The CDR3 nucleotides read TGTGCCAGCTCGGCCGCGCTAGATATCCAGCCCCAGCATTTT. This chain uses TRBV2 with TRBJ1-5; no clear D gene. Deletions cut 8 bases from V and 7 bases from J, with 18 bases between. The CDR3 consists of 14 residues. From germline, CDR1 is SNHLY and CDR2 FYNNEI.

This clonotype turned up a few times. The V and J genes are TRBV10-3 and TRBJ2-3, with D possibly called TRBD1 or TRBD2 (5 bases each). V lost 11 bases and J lost 0, with 12 bases in between. The CDR3 covers 13 residues. In germline, CDR1 is ENHRY, CDR2 SYGVKD. In nucleotides, the CDR3 is TGTGCCTTCGTCCGGGACAGCACAGATACGCAGTATTTT. Amino acids: CAFVRDSTDTQYF.

This clonotype was found a few times. The gene calls are TRBV20-1 and TRBJ2-7; 7 positions match TRBD1. The CDR3 length is 12 residues. V shed 4 bases and J 6 bases; nucleotides not matched to a gene: 6. The V gene's germline CDR1 is DFQATT and CDR2 SNEGSKA (reference sequence). The CDR3 region is CSATDRVGEQYF. The CDR3 nucleotides read TGCAGTGCTACCGACAGGGTCGGCGAGCAGTACTTC.